Described below is a single TCR beta chain sequence and its context. The antigen remains undetermined. The germline V gene encodes CDR1 MNHEY and CDR2 SMNVEV (reference sequence). The CDR3 is 14 amino acids. Trimming cost V 6 bases and J 4 bases, with 15 bases left between them. The data were obtained in a study of T cells in localized non-small cell lung cancer. Profiling relied on immunoSEQ multiplex PCR, and the TCRdb table lists in-frame clones only, not all of them. Altogether about 33,000 clones are present, 85% to 90% being singletons, with the ten largest covering around 4%. Study-level findings and limits: It was uninvolved adjacent lung that showed the highest T cell clonality, exceeding tumor. Sequencing was restricted to one tumor region; therefore, heterogeneity remains possible. Out of the top 100 tumor clones, a median roughly 50 were seen in adjacent lung. Density of T cells in blood, when higher, went with longer overall survival.

The receptor's source is a man between 40 and 75 years old with stage I lung adenocarcinoma. The rearrangement links TRBV27 to TRBJ1-2, with a tentative D call TRBD1 (6 bases). Sequenced here: peripheral blood, sampled before any cancer treatment. The CDR3 region is CASRTYRDGYGYTF. In DNA, the CDR3 is TGTGCCAGCAGAACCTACAGGGACGGCTATGGCTACACCTTC.